This T cell receptor beta chain was observed in a study of cytomegalovirus exposure and HLA in healthy donors. General observations from the study: Most subjects' HLA-A and HLA-B alleles were reportedly predicted from TCR beta sequences.

This CDR3 has 15 amino acids. Trimming removed 0 bases from V and 3 bases from J, with 7 bases in between. Germline V gene lookup returns CDR1 SGDLS and CDR2 YYNGEE. Worth noting for this clone: No antigen is known for it.

PCR was performed using 60 Vbeta and 13 Jbeta primers. Method: immunoSEQ multiplex PCR; TCRdb's copy keeps in-frame clones and lacks some. Of about 82,000 clones in the sample, over 65% were seen once. The V gene is TRBV9, the J gene TRBJ1-6; D remains unclear. What was sequenced was PBMCs. The clonotype comes from a man between 35 and 55 years old in good health and CMV-seropositive. Here the CDR3 DNA reads TGTGCCAGCAGCGTAGGGCCGGGCTATAATTCACCCCTCCACTTT. It encodes CASSVGPGYNSPLHF.